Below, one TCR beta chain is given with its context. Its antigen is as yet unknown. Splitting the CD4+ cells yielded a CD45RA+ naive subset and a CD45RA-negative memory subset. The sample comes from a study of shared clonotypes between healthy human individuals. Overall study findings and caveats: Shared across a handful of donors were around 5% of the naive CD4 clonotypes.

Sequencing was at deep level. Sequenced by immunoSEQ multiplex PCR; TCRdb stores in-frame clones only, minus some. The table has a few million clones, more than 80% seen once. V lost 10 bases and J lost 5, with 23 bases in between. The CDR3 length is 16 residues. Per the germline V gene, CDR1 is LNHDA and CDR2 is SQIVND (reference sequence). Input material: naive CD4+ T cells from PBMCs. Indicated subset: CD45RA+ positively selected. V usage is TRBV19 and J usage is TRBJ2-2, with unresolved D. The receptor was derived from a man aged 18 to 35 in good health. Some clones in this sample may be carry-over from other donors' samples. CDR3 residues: CATKPDGQLGTGELFF. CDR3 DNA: TGTGCCACCAAACCGGATGGGCAGCTCGGGACCGGGGAGCTGTTTTTT.